Below are 2 T cell receptor beta chains sequenced from a single sample in a study of response to subunit inactivated influenza vaccine. In TCRdb, the RT-PCR reads were re-called with MiXCR into one record per CDR3 protein. The sample contains just under 550,000 distinct CDR3 sequences, 20% to 25% of which appear only once. The sample was also linked to a second study, of T cells expressing NK-cell markers. Per that paper: A 5'RACE template switching approach incorporating UMIs was used to make TCR beta cDNA.

The material sequenced was CD4+ T cells sorted from PBMCs, taken about 12 days after vaccination. The receptors here all came from a man aged 50 to 60 who received an inactivated influenza vaccine.

This sequence joins TRBV20-1 and TRBJ2-2; TRBD1 agrees at 9 bases. The germline gives CDR1 DFQATT, CDR2 SNEGSKA (reference sequence). V lost 5 bases to trimming and J lost 2 bases; unmatched junction nucleotides: 3. This CDR3 has 14 residues. This CDR3 reads CSAHRGRNTGELFF. DNA of the CDR3: TGCAGTGCTCACAGGGGGCGCAACACCGGGGAGCTGTTTTTT.

J is TRBJ2-1 and V is TRBV30, with 8 bases fitting TRBD2. Germline CDR1 is GTSNPN and CDR2 is SVGIG (reference sequence). The CDR3 extends over 14 amino acids. V lost 1 base, J lost 9 bases, and 8 bases stayed unmatched. The CDR3 reads CAWSERGRLSEQFF. In DNA form, the CDR3 reads TGTGCCTGGAGTGAGCGGGGGCGCCTGAGTGAGCAGTTCTTC.